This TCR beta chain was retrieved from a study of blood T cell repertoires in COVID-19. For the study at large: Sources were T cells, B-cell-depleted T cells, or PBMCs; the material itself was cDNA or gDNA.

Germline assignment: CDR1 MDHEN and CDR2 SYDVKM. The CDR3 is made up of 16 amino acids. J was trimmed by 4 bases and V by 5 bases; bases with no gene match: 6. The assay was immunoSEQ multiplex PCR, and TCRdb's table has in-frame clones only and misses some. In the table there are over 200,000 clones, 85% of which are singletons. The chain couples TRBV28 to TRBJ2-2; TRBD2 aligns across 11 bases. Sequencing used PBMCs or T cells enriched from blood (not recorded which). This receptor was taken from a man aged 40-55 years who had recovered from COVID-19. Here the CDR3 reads CASSPTSGSSTGELFF. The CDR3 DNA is TGTGCCAGCAGTCCCACTAGCGGGAGCTCCACCGGGGAGCTGTTTTTT.